Described below is a single T cell receptor beta chain sequence and its context. Its antigen is undetermined. Produced via immunoSEQ multiplex PCR; TCRdb's table is partial and in-frame only. The sample has about 28,000 clones, around 80% seen once. The data stem from a study of STAT5B mutations in CD4+ large granular lymphocyte leukemia. Study results and limitations: Main leukemic clonotypes were patient-specific, but around 25% appeared at low frequency elsewhere.

The length of the CDR3 is 13 residues. Trimming stripped 1 base from V and 4 bases from J, with 7 bases between. The germline CDR1 and CDR2 sequences are MNHEY and SVGAGI. The sequenced sample was CD4+ T cells from blood buffy coats. The clonotype was recovered from a human donor in good health. The rearrangement links TRBV6-5 to TRBJ1-1; TRBD1 might be the D (5 bases). As DNA, the CDR3 is TGTGCCAGCAGTTACTTAGGGGCCACTGAAGCTTTCTTT. Protein: CASSYLGATEAFF.